One and the same sample provided the 17 T cell receptor beta chains below, sequenced in a study of radiotherapy plus CTLA-4 blockade in lung cancer. Repertoires were generated with immunoSEQ multiplex PCR, while TCRdb's copy carries only in-frame clones and drops some. Counted here are about 45,000 clones, around 63% occurring once; the ten biggest clones make up around a sixth. The sequenced sample was peripheral blood, obtained from a patient treated with radiotherapy plus ipilimumab. These receptors were taken from a human donor with non-small cell lung cancer who had a partial response to radiotherapy plus ipilimumab.

The chain links TRBV9 to TRBJ1-1; 9 bases map to TRBD1. V shed 5 bases, J shed 5 bases, and the junction held 7 bases outside the gene matches. The CDR3 is made up of 14 amino acids. Germline CDR1 SGDLS, CDR2 YYNGEE. The CDR3 protein is CASSAGQGGTEAFF. CDR3 in DNA: TGTGCCAGCAGTGCGGGACAGGGTGGTACTGAAGCTTTCTTT. The full variable domain, rest sourced from reference TRBV9 and TRBJ1-1, is DSGVTQTPKHLITATGQRVTLRCSPRSGDLSVYWYQQSLDQGLQFLIQYYNGEERAKGNILERFSAQQFPDLHSELNLSSLELGDSALYFCASSAGQGGTEAFFGQGTRLTVV.

The rearrangement joins TRBV9 to TRBJ1-1, with a tentative D call TRBD1 (5 bases). Trimming removed 4 bases at V and 3 bases at J, with 13 bases between. This CDR3 spans 14 amino acids. Germline-derived CDR1 and CDR2 are SGDLS and YYNGEE. The CDR3 spells CASSLTGQDTEAFF. Here the CDR3 DNA reads TGTGCCAGCAGCTTAACAGGTCAGGACACTGAAGCTTTCTTT.

The chain links TRBV30 to TRBJ1-3, with D unclear. V lost 7 bases to trimming and J lost 4 bases, with 8 bases between them. CDR1 is GTSNPN, CDR2 SVGIG, per germline (reference sequence). The CDR3 has 11 amino acids. CDR3 in DNA: TGTGCCTCGCTAGACGGAAACACCATATATTTT. Residues: CASLDGNTIYF. Full variable domain (outside the CDR3, taken from reference TRBV30 and TRBJ1-3): SQTIHQWPATLVQPVGSPLSLECTVEGTSNPNLYWYRQAAGRGLQLLFYSVGIGQISSEVPQNLSASRPQDRQFILSSKKLLLSDSGFYLCASLDGNTIYFGEGSWLTVV.

This clone was recorded once. The gene calls are TRBV7-3 and TRBJ1-4, with D possibly being TRBD1 (6 bases). Trimming left V 5 bases short and J 0 bases short, with 7 bases between. Per the germline V gene, CDR1 is SGHTA and CDR2 is FQGTGA. The CDR3 totals 14 residues. The CDR3 bases are TGTGCCAGCAGCGAGGGGGCAACTAATGAAAAACTGTTTTTT. It specifies CASSEGATNEKLFF.

A word on this clone: A junction boundary mismatches the germline segment, possibly from a read error. The chain links TRBV7-9 to TRBJ1-2; 8 bases map to TRBD1. The CDR3 consists of 12 residues. Germline V gene lookup returns CDR1 SEHNR and CDR2 FQNEAQ (reference sequence). CDR3: CAIEGTGNGYTF. Written as DNA, the CDR3 is TGCGCTATTGAGGGGACAGGAAATGGCTACACCTTC.

V and J are TRBV27 and TRBJ2-3; D is ambiguous. The V end was cut by 6 bases, the J end by 0 bases, with 7 bases between. Germline V CDR1 and CDR2: MNHEY, SMNVEV (reference sequence). The CDR3 has 13 amino acids. The CDR3 DNA sequence: TGTGCCAGCAGCCAACGGAGCACAGATACGCAGTATTTT. This translates into CASSQRSTDTQYF.

The chain links TRBV28 to TRBJ2-5, with 10 bases matching TRBD1. This CDR3 comprises 15 residues. Germline V gene sequence: CDR1 MDHEN, CDR2 SYDVKM. With 6 bases clipped from V and 4 bases from J, the junction kept 8 bases outside the gene matches. This chain's CDR3 is CASSFLTGGAETQYF. CDR3 bases: TGTGCCAGCAGCTTCCTGACAGGGGGCGCAGAGACCCAGTACTTC. The variable domain in full, with the rest retrieved from reference TRBV28 and TRBJ2-5, is DVKVTQSSRYLVKRTGEKVFLECVQDMDHENMFWYRQDPGLGLRLIYFSYDVKMKEKGDIPEGYSVSREKKERFSLILESASTNQTSMYLCASSFLTGGAETQYFGPGTRLLVL.

This chain uses TRBV7-3 with TRBJ2-7, with 8 positions matching TRBD1. The CDR3 runs 13 residues. Germline V gene data show CDR1 as SGHTA and CDR2 as FQGTGA. V shed 5 bases and J 6 bases; nucleotides not matched to a gene: 6. CDR3 nucleotide sequence: TGTGCCAGCAGCCTCCTAACAGGGGGCGAGCAGTACTTC. Translation: CASSLLTGGEQYF.

The sample holds a few counts of this clone. The chain is built from TRBV5-5 and TRBJ1-1; D not certain. CDR3 size: 14 residues. Trimming removed 0 bases from V and 1 base from J, with 7 bases in between. From germline, CDR1 is SGHKS and CDR2 YYEKEE (reference sequence). The CDR3 nucleotides are TGTGCCAGCAGCTTGGGTCCAGGGAACACTGAAGCTTTCTTT. This gives the protein CASSLGPGNTEAFF.

The chain uses TRBV2 and TRBJ2-7, with 9 bases identical to TRBD2. This CDR3 spans 13 amino acids. Germline values: CDR1 SNHLY, CDR2 FYNNEI. The ends lost 8 bases at V and 6 bases at J; junction bases unmatched: 8. CDR3 in amino acids: CASRLAESGEQYF. The CDR3 coding sequence is TGTGCCAGCCGACTAGCGGAGAGCGGCGAGCAGTACTTC.

This clone was detected once. CDR3 coding DNA: TGTGCCAGCAGCCGAACGGGAGGCAGATCCTACGAGCAGTACTTC. This sequence encodes CASSRTGGRSYEQYF. This chain uses TRBV7-2 with TRBJ2-5; TRBD2 aligns across 7 bases. The J call may be faulty, since TRBJ2-7 better matches the DNA end. This CDR3 spans 15 amino acids. Germline V gives CDR1 SGHTA, CDR2 FQGNSA.

V is TRBV11-2 and J is TRBJ2-1, with TRBD2 matching 8 bases. The CDR3 extends over 17 amino acids. V lost 0 bases to trimming and J lost 6 bases; unmatched junction nucleotides: 10. The germline gives CDR1 SGHAT, CDR2 FQNNGV. DNA for the CDR3: TGTGCCAGCAGCTTAGATCCACCAGCGGGAGTTATCAATGAGCAGTTCTTC. Translated, it gives CASSLDPPAGVINEQFF.

The chain carries TRBV7-9 and TRBJ1-1; D is unclear. This CDR3 contains 14 residues. Germline V gives CDR1 SEHNR, CDR2 FQNEAQ (reference sequence). Trimming took 5 bases from V and 12 from J, leaving 22 bases between them. The DNA of the CDR3 is TGTGCCAGCAGCCCCCCAGTAGGAGGTGGAGTTCCTTTCTTT. It codes for CASSPPVGGGVPFF.

This chain connects TRBV7-9 to TRBJ2-3; D remains ambiguous. The ends were cut back, 7 bases at V and 0 bases at J, with 8 bases in the middle. CDR1 SEHNR and CDR2 FQNEAQ come from the germline V gene (reference sequence). The CDR3 runs to 13 residues. The CDR3 is CASNGQSTDTQYF. As DNA, the CDR3 is TGTGCCAGCAATGGGCAGAGCACAGATACGCAGTATTTT. Full variable domain (outside the CDR3, taken from reference TRBV7-9 and TRBJ2-3): DTGVSQNPRHKITKRGQNVTFRCDPISEHNRLYWYRQTLGQGPEFLTYFQNEAQLEKSRLLSDRFSAERPKGSFSTLEIQRTEQGDSAMYLCASNGQSTDTQYFGPGTRLTVL.

In regard to this clone: This clone may be a read error of a much larger clone one base away. Other nucleotide sequences from this sample produce the same CDR3. This chain connects TRBV19 to TRBJ1-1; D not resolved. The V gene's germline CDR1 is LNHDA and CDR2 SQIVND (reference sequence). This CDR3 comprises 13 residues. Trimming took 1 base from V and 1 from J, leaving 4 bases between them. The CDR3 DNA follows: TGTGCCAGTAGTATAGGCAGGAACACTGAAGCTTTCTTT. It translates to CASSIGRNTEAFF.

As DNA, the CDR3 is TGTGCCAGCTCACTAGATCAAGAGACCCAGTACTTC. Translating gives CASSLDQETQYF. The chain employs TRBV18 and TRBJ2-5; no firm D call. This CDR3 is 12 amino acids long. Trimming removed 4 bases from V and 2 bases from J, with 5 bases in between. The V gene's germline CDR1 is KGHSH and CDR2 LQKENI.

This clone was seen once. Other DNA sequences within the sample encode an identical CDR3. The rearrangement links TRBV7-3 to TRBJ2-7; D may be TRBD1 (6 bases). In germline, CDR1 is SGHTA, CDR2 FQGTGA. Between the trimmed V and J ends, which lost 4 bases and 3 bases, there was a span of 10 bases. The CDR3 spans 13 residues. The CDR3 nucleotides are TGTGCCAGCAGCTACGGGACAAACTACGAGCAGTACTTC. Its translation is CASSYGTNYEQYF.